This T cell receptor beta chain was profiled in a study of cytomegalovirus exposure and HLA in healthy donors. Study outcomes and limitations: For most TCR sequences rarity was the rule, although some public TCRs occurred in many donors. Earlier results showed most TCR beta V segments being productive about 87% or about 30% of the time. TRBV6-2, TRBV6-3 and some other V segments were unresolvable in 87-base-pair reads.

Use of 60 Vbeta and 13 Jbeta primers characterized the PCR. TCRdb keeps only in-frame clones here, not all; method: immunoSEQ multiplex PCR. Here the sample spans fewer than 150,000 clones, approximately 89% being singletons. This clone was detected a few times. What it binds is unknown. Germline trimming cut 2 bases from V and 2 bases from J; bases unmatched to any gene: 2. The V gene's germline CDR1 is MNHNY and CDR2 SVGAGI (reference sequence). The CDR3 covers 14 residues. The J gene is TRBJ2-7, the V gene TRBV6-6; 8 bases are a match to TRBD1. This receptor was taken from a woman in her 30s in good health and CMV-seropositive. Sequencing was performed on PBMCs. This CDR3 reads CASSYETGAYEQYF. The CDR3 DNA follows: TGTGCCAGCAGTTACGAGACAGGGGCCTACGAGCAGTACTTC.